A selection of T cell receptor beta chains follows, all from one sample in a study of T cell responses to AZD1222 COVID-19 vaccine. Data came from immunoSEQ multiplex PCR; TCRdb stores just in-frame clones and leaves some out. In the table there are more than 80,000 clones, 85% to 90% of which are singletons. Material: peripheral blood, obtained 28 days after the second AZD1222 dose. The receptor source for this set is an adult who received the AZD1222 COVID-19 vaccine. The CDR3 runs from the conserved cysteine through the conserved F or W. A D gene is named only where the DNA matches it firmly. A clone size is listed for some rows: how often the clone was seen (once, few, many), or a class if it is expanded.

D: NA; V: TRBV19; J: TRBJ1-2; size: NA; CDR3: CASSYEARSLYGYTF; DNA: TGTGCCAGTAGTTACGAGGCTAGGTCCCTCTATGGCTACACCTTC
D: TRBD2; V: TRBV27; J: TRBJ2-3; size: once; CDR3: CASSLRASGATDTQYF; DNA: TGTGCCAGCAGTTTAAGGGCTAGCGGGGCCACAGATACGCAGTATTTT
D: NA; V: TRBV23-1; J: TRBJ1-5; size: NA; CDR3: CASSQSGGGRRSRNSNQPQHF; DNA: TGCGCCAGCAGTCAATCGGGAGGGGGGAGGAGATCACGAAATAGCAATCAGCCCCAGCATTTT
D: NA; V: TRBV6-2/TRBV6-3; J: TRBJ1-3; size: once; CDR3: CASSPSPPTGTIYF; DNA: TGTGCCAGCAGTCCCTCCCCACCGACGGGCACCATATATTTT
D: NA; V: TRBV19; J: TRBJ1-3; size: NA; CDR3: CASSLRTGLSGNTIYF; DNA: TGTGCCAGTAGTCTCCGCACAGGCCTCTCTGGAAACACCATATATTTT
D: NA; V: TRBV2; J: TRBJ1-5; size: NA; CDR3: CASSVQVYGDQPQHF; DNA: TGTGCCAGCAGCGTACAGGTTTACGGGGATCAGCCCCAGCATTTT
D: TRBD1; V: TRBV9; J: TRBJ2-7; size: NA; CDR3: CASSFGQGAWEQYF; DNA: TGTGCCAGCAGCTTTGGTCAGGGGGCTTGGGAGCAGTACTTC
D: NA; V: TRBV5-5; J: TRBJ1-2; size: NA; CDR3: CASSLAPEGYGYTF; DNA: TGTGCCAGCAGCTTGGCCCCGGAAGGCTATGGCTACACCTTC
D: NA; V: TRBV19; J: TRBJ1-1; size: NA; CDR3: CASRQDRMNTEAFF; DNA: TGTGCCAGCCGGCAGGACAGAATGAACACTGAAGCTTTCTTT
D: TRBD1; V: TRBV5-1; J: TRBJ2-2; size: NA; CDR3: CASSLRTGEAGELFF; DNA: TGCGCCAGCAGCTTAAGGACAGGCGAGGCCGGGGAGCTGTTTTTT
D: NA; V: TRBV7-8; J: TRBJ1-1; size: NA; CDR3: CASSVDNLGDTEAFF; DNA: TGTGCCAGCAGCGTCGACAATCTCGGGGACACTGAAGCTTTCTTT
D: NA; V: TRBV30; J: TRBJ1-1; size: NA; CDR3: CAWSVGMNTEAFF; DNA: TGTGCCTGGAGTGTAGGGATGAACACTGAAGCTTTCTTT
D: NA; V: TRBV5-6; J: TRBJ1-2; size: NA; CDR3: CASSLRVQGRYVVGGYTF; DNA: TGTGCCAGCAGCTTGAGGGTCCAGGGGAGATACGTAGTCGGTGGCTACACCTTC
D: NA; V: TRBV5-1; J: TRBJ1-2; size: NA; CDR3: CASSFRGYGYTF; DNA: TGCGCCAGCAGCTTTAGAGGCTATGGCTACACCTTC
D: TRBD1; V: TRBV19; J: TRBJ1-5; size: NA; CDR3: CASSFDRGLTQPQHF; DNA: TGTGCCAGTAGTTTCGACAGGGGATTAACTCAGCCCCAGCATTTT
D: TRBD1; V: TRBV9; J: TRBJ1-3; size: few; CDR3: CASSVEGRGGNTIYF; DNA: TGTGCCAGCAGCGTAGAAGGCAGGGGGGGAAACACCATATATTTT
D: TRBD1; V: TRBV7-3; J: TRBJ2-2; size: NA; CDR3: CASSYDRDTGELFF; DNA: TGTGCCAGCAGTTACGACAGGGACACCGGGGAGCTGTTTTTT
D: NA; V: TRBV5-1; J: TRBJ2-3; size: NA; CDR3: CASSLVDTQYF; DNA: TGCGCCAGCAGCTTGGTTGATACGCAGTATTTT
D: TRBD1; V: TRBV25-1; J: TRBJ1-6; size: NA; CDR3: CASSEYGQGYNSPLHF; DNA: TGTGCCAGCAGTGAATACGGACAGGGCTATAATTCACCCCTCCACTTT
D: TRBD2; V: TRBV3-1/TRBV3-2; J: TRBJ2-1; size: NA; CDR3: CASSSLAGTYNEQFF; DNA: TGTGCCAGCAGCTCTCTAGCGGGCACCTACAATGAGCAGTTCTTC
D: NA; V: TRBV3-1/TRBV3-2; J: TRBJ2-1; size: NA; CDR3: CASSSTRSSYNEQFF; DNA: TGTGCCAGCAGCTCGACCCGAAGCTCCTACAATGAGCAGTTCTTC
D: NA; V: TRBV19; J: TRBJ1-1; size: NA; CDR3: CASSIVRGAYEAFF; DNA: TGTGCCAGTAGTATAGTCAGAGGGGCCTATGAAGCTTTCTTT
D: NA; V: TRBV7-2; J: TRBJ2-7; size: NA; CDR3: CASSPRRTGEQYF; DNA: TGTGCCAGCAGCCCGAGGCGAACAGGGGAGCAGTACTTC
D: TRBD1; V: TRBV29-1; J: TRBJ2-1; size: NA; CDR3: CSVDIQGRRYNEQFF; DNA: TGCAGCGTTGACATACAGGGGAGAAGATACAATGAGCAGTTCTTC
D: NA; V: TRBV14; J: TRBJ1-2; size: NA; CDR3: CASSQDMWGSYTF; DNA: TGTGCCAGCAGCCAAGATATGTGGGGGTCCTACACCTTC
D: TRBD1; V: TRBV4-2; J: TRBJ2-2; size: once; CDR3: CASSQDLQGITGELFF; DNA: TGTGCCAGCAGCCAAGATCTACAGGGGATCACCGGGGAGCTGTTTTTT
D: NA; V: TRBV11-2; J: TRBJ2-1; size: NA; CDR3: CASSPLIRVNEQFF; DNA: TGTGCCAGCAGCCCACTAATCAGGGTCAATGAGCAGTTCTTC
D: TRBD1; V: TRBV5-1; J: TRBJ1-2; size: NA; CDR3: CASSLSGGGYSHYGYTF; DNA: TGCGCCAGCAGCTTGTCAGGGGGCGGTTATTCTCACTATGGCTACACCTTC
D: NA; V: TRBV10-2; J: TRBJ2-1; size: NA; CDR3: CASSDPVDDEQFF; DNA: TGCGCCAGCAGTGATCCAGTCGACGATGAGCAGTTCTTC
D: TRBD2; V: TRBV5-6; J: TRBJ2-3; size: NA; CDR3: CASSLRGGQRTDTQYF; DNA: TGTGCCAGCAGCTTGCGGGGGGGCCAACGCACAGATACGCAGTATTTT
D: TRBD1; V: TRBV19; J: TRBJ1-1; size: NA; CDR3: CASSIYSGTGTEAFF; DNA: TGTGCCAGTAGTATATATAGTGGGACAGGCACTGAAGCTTTCTTT
D: NA; V: TRBV7-9; J: TRBJ1-1; size: NA; CDR3: CASSIQRGTEAFF; DNA: TGTGCCAGCAGCATCCAACGGGGGACTGAAGCTTTCTTT
D: NA; V: TRBV5-1; J: TRBJ2-3; size: NA; CDR3: CASSYSGTHRTDTQYF; DNA: TGCGCCAGCAGCTACTCCGGGACACATCGCACAGATACGCAGTATTTT
D: TRBD2; V: TRBV25-1; J: TRBJ2-5; size: NA; CDR3: CASSATSGAPETQYF; DNA: TGTGCCAGCAGTGCAACTAGCGGGGCCCCAGAGACCCAGTACTTC
D: TRBD1; V: TRBV12-5; J: TRBJ2-5; size: NA; CDR3: CASAPKATGVGTETQYF; DNA: TGTGCTAGTGCCCCGAAAGCTACAGGGGTGGGCACGGAGACCCAGTACTTC
D: NA; V: TRBV7-6; J: TRBJ2-3; size: NA; CDR3: CASSSGPSGKGTDTQYF; DNA: TGTGCCAGCAGCTCCGGGCCGTCGGGAAAGGGCACAGATACGCAGTATTTT
D: NA; V: TRBV7-2; J: TRBJ1-1; size: NA; CDR3: CASSLAIGANTEAFF; DNA: TGTGCCAGCAGCTTAGCAATCGGTGCTAACACTGAAGCTTTCTTT
D: NA; V: TRBV30; J: TRBJ2-2; size: NA; CDR3: CAWSVLGRELFF; DNA: TGTGCCTGGAGTGTACTGGGGAGGGAGCTGTTTTTT
D: NA; V: TRBV27; J: TRBJ2-1; size: NA; CDR3: CASMGTFNEQFF; DNA: TGTGCCAGCATGGGAACATTTAATGAGCAGTTCTTC
D: NA; V: TRBV4-2; J: TRBJ2-5; size: once; CDR3: CARSQDGAARGGETQYF; DNA: TGTGCCCGCAGCCAAGACGGGGCTGCCCGAGGAGGGGAGACCCAGTACTTC
D: NA; V: TRBV30; J: TRBJ1-1; size: NA; CDR3: CAWSTGTEAFF; DNA: TGTGCCTGGAGTACAGGCACTGAAGCTTTCTTT
D: NA; V: TRBV6-5; J: TRBJ2-7; size: NA; CDR3: CASMASRHEQYF; DNA: TGTGCCAGCATGGCCTCGAGGCACGAGCAGTACTTC
D: NA; V: TRBV3-1/TRBV3-2; J: TRBJ2-3; size: NA; CDR3: CASRRQEPGDTQYF; DNA: TGTGCCAGCAGGCGACAGGAACCAGGAGATACGCAGTATTTT
D: NA; V: TRBV7-3; J: TRBJ1-3; size: once; CDR3: CASRITGNTIYF; DNA: TGTGCCAGCAGGATTACTGGAAACACCATATATTTT
D: NA; V: TRBV7-8; J: TRBJ1-5; size: NA; CDR3: CASSPSSGFPHQPQHF; DNA: TGTGCCAGCAGCCCCTCGTCCGGGTTCCCTCATCAGCCCCAGCATTTT
D: NA; V: TRBV7-2; J: TRBJ1-2; size: once; CDR3: CASSLRSYGYTF; DNA: TGTGCCAGCAGCTTAAGGTCTTATGGCTACACCTTC
D: TRBD1; V: TRBV5-1; J: TRBJ1-1; size: NA; CDR3: CASSLASRQGDKAFF; DNA: TGCGCCAGCAGCTTGGCCAGTCGTCAGGGGGATAAAGCTTTCTTT
D: NA; V: TRBV19; J: TRBJ1-1; size: NA; CDR3: CASNWGPNTEAFF; DNA: TGTGCCAGTAACTGGGGCCCTAACACTGAAGCTTTCTTT
D: TRBD1; V: TRBV10-3; J: TRBJ1-2; size: few; CDR3: CAISDGTAIYGYTF; DNA: TGTGCCATCAGTGACGGGACAGCAATCTATGGCTACACCTTC
D: TRBD2; V: TRBV7-3; J: TRBJ2-1; size: NA; CDR3: CASSLSGGYNEQFF; DNA: TGTGCCAGCAGCTTATCCGGGGGGTACAATGAGCAGTTCTTC
D: TRBD2; V: TRBV19; J: TRBJ2-3; size: NA; CDR3: CASSPQRGGFLSTDTQYF; DNA: TGTGCCAGTAGTCCCCAGCGGGGGGGTTTCCTTAGCACAGATACGCAGTATTTT
D: NA; V: TRBV12-3/TRBV12-4; J: TRBJ2-5; size: NA; CDR3: CASSFLGQETQYF; DNA: TGTGCCAGCAGTTTTTTGGGACAAGAGACCCAGTACTTC
D: TRBD1; V: TRBV27; J: TRBJ2-2; size: NA; CDR3: CASSRGRFPNTGELFF; DNA: TGTGCCAGCAGCAGGGGGCGCTTTCCGAACACCGGGGAGCTGTTTTTT
D: NA; V: TRBV5-1; J: TRBJ2-2; size: NA; CDR3: CASSEGRQPNTGELFF; DNA: TGCGCCAGCAGCGAAGGAAGGCAACCGAACACCGGGGAGCTGTTTTTT
D: TRBD2; V: TRBV7-2; J: TRBJ2-2; size: NA; CDR3: CASSLPSSGGNALFF; DNA: TGTGCCAGCAGCTTACCGTCTAGCGGGGGAAACGCGCTGTTTTTT
D: NA; V: TRBV2; J: TRBJ1-5; size: NA; CDR3: CASSVRSNQPQHF; DNA: TGTGCCAGCAGTGTCCGTAGCAATCAGCCCCAGCATTTT
D: NA; V: TRBV18; J: TRBJ1-3; size: NA; CDR3: CASSRDGDSGNTIYF; DNA: TGTGCCAGCTCGCGGGACGGAGACTCTGGAAACACCATATATTTT
D: TRBD1; V: TRBV5-1; J: TRBJ1-2; size: NA; CDR3: CASSPGQDNYGYTF; DNA: TGCGCCAGCAGCCCGGGACAGGACAACTATGGCTACACCTTC